These 14 T cell receptor beta chains were all obtained from the same sample, sequenced in a study of T cells in Graves' hyperthyroidism and ophthalmopathy (dated by TCRdb to 2018 to 2020). The library came from multiplex PCR. The instrument was an Illumina HiSeq 2000. The TCR beta CDR3 regions were amplified from the RNA transcripts. For the first round of RT-PCR on the TCR CDR3, the HTBI primer set was used together with the Qiagen OneStep RT-PCR kit. Using fastp at Q25 and MiXCR, TCRdb reprocessed the public reads and kept productive beta chains. Merged by CDR3 protein, the rows form single entries marked with the most common genes and DNA. The sample table lists roughly 500,000 distinct CDR3 sequences, 40% to 55% of them with a count of one. Of the sample, about 43% falls within the top ten clones. What was sequenced was peripheral blood or thyroid tissue (not recorded which). These receptors came from an adult woman with Graves' disease, either hyperthyroidism or ophthalmopathy (not recorded which).

There are many counts of this clonotype. The chain is built from TRBV29-1 and TRBJ1-2, with 12 bases that match TRBD1. Germline assignment: CDR1 SQVTM and CDR2 ANQGSEA. This CDR3 contains 19 residues. The J segment lost 4 bases and the V segment lost 6 bases, leaving 21 bases of the junction unmatched. CDR3 loop: CSVHTGGRDRGQEGYGYTF. The DNA for the CDR3 is TGCAGCGTCCACACGGGGGGCCGGGACAGGGGGCAGGAGGGCTATGGCTACACCTTC. Supplemented by reference TRBV29-1 and TRBJ1-2, the full variable domain reads SAVISQKPSRDICQRGTSLTIQCQVDSQVTMMFWYRQQPGQSLTLIATANQGSEATYESGFVIDKFPISRPNLTFSTLTVSNMSPEDSSIYLCSVHTGGRDRGQEGYGYTFGSGTRLTVV.

This clonotype was observed at least ten times. The chain couples TRBV12-3 or TRBV12-4 to TRBJ1-5; D possibly corresponds to TRBD1 (5 bases). Between the trimmed V and J ends, which lost 3 bases and 2 bases, there was a span of 14 bases. The CDR3 totals 16 residues. CDR3 bases: TGTGCCAGCAGTTTGAAGGGGACCGGTGGCAATCAGCCCCAGCATTTT. It codes for CASSLKGTGGNQPQHF.

In regard to this clonotype: A read error may be the cause here, since a much bigger clone is one base away. This rearrangement joins TRBV4-3 to TRBJ1-1; D is undetermined. V was trimmed by 4 bases and J by 0 bases, leaving 12 bases between them. The germline gives CDR1 LGHNA, CDR2 YSLEER. The CDR3 has 15 residues. This CDR3 is CASSLLVLVNTEAFF. The CDR3 region has the DNA TGCGCCAGCAGCCTCCTTGTACTGGTGAACACTGAAGCTTTCTTT.

This clonotype was detected only a few times. This chain uses TRBV28 with TRBJ1-4; D gene unclear. The germline V gene encodes CDR1 MDHEN and CDR2 SYDVKM. V gave up 6 bases and J gave up 8 bases, with 10 bases separating them. CDR3 length: 12 amino acids. CDR3 in amino acids: CASRIKGEKLFF. The CDR3 coding sequence is TGTGCCAGCAGGATCAAGGGAGAAAAACTGTTTTTT.

The chain links TRBV15 to TRBJ2-3, with unresolved D. The CDR3 loop spans 18 amino acids. Germline loops: CDR1 LNHNV, CDR2 YYDKDF (reference sequence). V lost 10 bases to trimming and J lost 1 base, with 27 bases between them. CDR3 protein: CASSLSRLADVRTDTQYF. The CDR3 DNA reads TGTGCCAGCAGTTTAAGTAGACTCGCGGATGTCCGCACAGATACGCAGTATTTT.

This chain connects TRBV7-9 to TRBJ2-2; possibly TRBD2 for D (5 bases). Trimming left V 11 bases short and J 9 bases short, with 22 bases between. The CDR3 sequence is 14 residues long. CDR1 is SEHNR and CDR2 is FQNEAQ in the germline V gene (reference sequence). Written as DNA, the CDR3 is TGTGCCGGCCGGGGAGCAGGTCGGTCCAGGGAGCTGTTTTTT. It translates to CAGRGAGRSRELFF. The full variable domain, with the rest looked up from reference TRBV7-9 and TRBJ2-2, is DTGVSQNPRHKITKRGQNVTFRCDPISEHNRLYWYRQTLGQGPEFLTYFQNEAQLEKSRLLSDRFSAERPKGSFSTLEIQRTEQGDSAMYLCAGRGAGRSRELFFGEGSRLTVL.

The count of this clonotype is one. V is TRBV7-9 and J is TRBJ2-5; TRBD1 matches 8 bases. CDR3 size: 14 residues. CDR1 SEHNR and CDR2 FQNEAQ come from the germline V gene (reference sequence). V trimming: 5 bases; J trimming: 3 bases; junction bases outside the gene matches: 5. The CDR3 loop is CASSPGTGEETQYF. CDR3 nucleotide sequence: TGTGCCAGCAGCCCCGGGACAGGCGAAGAGACCCAGTACTTC. The full variable domain, in which reference TRBV7-9 and TRBJ2-5 provide the parts outside the CDR3, is DTGVSQNPRHKITKRGQNVTFRCDPISEHNRLYWYRQTLGQGPEFLTYFQNEAQLEKSRLLSDRFSAERPKGSFSTLEIQRTEQGDSAMYLCASSPGTGEETQYFGPGTRLLVL.

Comment on this clonotype: A junction end diverges from the germline sequence, so it may reflect a read error. The V gene is TRBV7-2, the J gene TRBJ2-2; D gene uncertain. Germline assignment: CDR1 SGHTA and CDR2 FQGNSA. This CDR3 comprises 15 residues. The CDR3 DNA follows: TGTGCCAGTAGCTTTCGTGGGGTAGACACCGGGGAGCTGTTTTTT. Amino acids: CASSFRGVDTGELFF.

This clonotype has just a few counts. This chain connects TRBV27 to TRBJ1-1; TRBD1 is a possible D gene (5 bases). CDR3 length: 14 residues. Per the germline V gene, CDR1 is MNHEY and CDR2 is SMNVEV (reference sequence). V lost 3 bases to trimming and J lost 4 bases, with 12 bases between them. The CDR3 DNA sequence: TGTGCCAGCAGTTTCGGCCAGGGCATCACTGAAGCTTTCTTT. It specifies CASSFGQGITEAFF.

The rearrangement links TRBV12-3 or TRBV12-4 to TRBJ1-1; no clear D. Between the trimmed V and J ends, which lost 6 bases and 2 bases, there was a span of 7 bases. The CDR3 consists of 12 residues. Here the CDR3 DNA reads TGTGCCAGCAGAGGCGGAAACACTGAAGCTTTCTTT. Its protein product is CASRGGNTEAFF.

At least ten counts were recorded for this clonotype. This chain connects TRBV7-8 to TRBJ2-7, with 8 positions matching TRBD2. Germline-derived CDR1 and CDR2 are SGHVS and FQNEAQ. The CDR3 contains 15 residues. Trimming took 1 base from V and 6 from J; bases not matched to a gene: 8. The CDR3 reads CASSLEGLAWGEQYF. CDR3 in DNA: TGTGCCAGCAGCTTAGAAGGACTAGCATGGGGCGAGCAGTACTTC.

The V call is TRBV10-1, the J call TRBJ2-2; D is possibly TRBD1 (5 bases). The CDR3 has 15 residues. Between the trimmed V and J ends, which lost 2 bases and 6 bases, there was a span of 13 bases. CDR1 is WNHNN, CDR2 SYGVQD, per germline (reference sequence). CDR3 amino acids: CASSERRAGAGELFF. The CDR3 DNA is TGCGCCAGCAGTGAGCGCAGGGCAGGCGCCGGGGAGCTGTTTTTT.

Only a few counts were recorded for this clonotype. V usage is TRBV29-1 and J usage is TRBJ2-7; the D gene is possibly TRBD1 (6 bases). CDR1 is SQVTM and CDR2 is ANQGSEA in the germline V gene. With 3 bases removed from V and 1 base from J, the gap between germline ends came to 10 bases. The CDR3 contains 13 residues. CDR3: CSVDAGASYEQYF. The CDR3 bases are TGCAGCGTTGACGCAGGGGCGTCCTACGAGCAGTACTTC.

This clonotype was recorded many times. The rearrangement uses TRBV12-3 or TRBV12-4 and TRBJ1-2; D remains unclear. The CDR3 covers 13 residues. V was trimmed by 1 base and J by 4 bases, leaving 7 bases between them. This CDR3 is CASSLGQIYGYTF. CDR3 DNA sequence: TGTGCCAGCAGTTTAGGCCAGATCTATGGCTACACCTTC.